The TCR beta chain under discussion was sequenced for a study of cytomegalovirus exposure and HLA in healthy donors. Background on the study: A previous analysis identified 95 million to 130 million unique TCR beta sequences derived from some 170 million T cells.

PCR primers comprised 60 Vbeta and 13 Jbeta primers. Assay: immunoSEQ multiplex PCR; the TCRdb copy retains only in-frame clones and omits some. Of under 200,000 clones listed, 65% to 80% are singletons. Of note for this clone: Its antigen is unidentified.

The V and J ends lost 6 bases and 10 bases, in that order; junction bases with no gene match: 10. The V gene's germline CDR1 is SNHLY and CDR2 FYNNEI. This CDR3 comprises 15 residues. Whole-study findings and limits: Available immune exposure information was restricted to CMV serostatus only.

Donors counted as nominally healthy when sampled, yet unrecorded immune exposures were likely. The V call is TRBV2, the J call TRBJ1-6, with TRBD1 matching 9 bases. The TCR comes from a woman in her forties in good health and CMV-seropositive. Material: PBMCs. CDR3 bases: TGTGCCAGCAGGCGGATGGGACAGGGTGACTCACCCCTCCACTTT. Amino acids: CASRRMGQGDSPLHF.